This T cell receptor beta chain is from a study of PD-L1 blockade in urothelial cancer. Study-wide background: Patients had received 0 to 3 prior chemotherapy regimens.

The CDR3 has 16 amino acids. CDR1 and CDR2 (germline): KGHSH, LQKENI. J gave up 4 bases and V 4 bases, and 10 bases lay outside the gene matches. Assay: immunoSEQ multiplex PCR; the TCRdb copy retains only in-frame clones and omits some. The sample gives just under 45,000 clones, roughly four fifths of which show up once; more than 13% is in the top ten. The time point was: peripheral blood 6 weeks after treatment start. Sequencing used PBMCs, obtained around atezolizumab (anti-PD-L1) treatment. The sequence came from a man in his 60s with urothelial cancer. The chain joins TRBV18 to TRBJ1-1, with 9 bases lining up with TRBD1. The DNA for the CDR3 is TGTGCCAGCTCACTGGGGATAGGACAGGGGATCACTGAAGCTTTCTTT. The encoded protein is CASSLGIGQGITEAFF. The whole variable domain, remainder taken from reference TRBV18 and TRBJ1-1, is NAGVMQNPRHLVRRRGQEARLRCSPMKGHSHVYWYRQLPEEGLKFMVYLQKENIIDESGMPKERFSAEFPKEGPSILRIQQVVRGDSAAYFCASSLGIGQGITEAFFGQGTRLTVV.